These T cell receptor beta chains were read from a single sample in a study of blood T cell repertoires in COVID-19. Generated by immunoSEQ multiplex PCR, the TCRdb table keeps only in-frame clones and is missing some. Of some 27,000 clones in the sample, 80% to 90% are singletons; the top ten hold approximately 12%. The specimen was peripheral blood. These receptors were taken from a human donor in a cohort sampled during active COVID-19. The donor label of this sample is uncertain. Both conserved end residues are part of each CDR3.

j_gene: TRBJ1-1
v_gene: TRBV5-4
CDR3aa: CASSSWTGWDTEAFF

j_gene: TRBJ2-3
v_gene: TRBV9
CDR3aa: CASSVALITDTQYF

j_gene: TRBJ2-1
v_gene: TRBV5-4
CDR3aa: CASSRTGDNEQFF

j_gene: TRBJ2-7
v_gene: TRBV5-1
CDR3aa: CASSLGQAGPYEQYF

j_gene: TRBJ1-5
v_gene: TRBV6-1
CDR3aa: CASSDGGLDNQPQHF

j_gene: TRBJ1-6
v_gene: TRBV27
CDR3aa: CASSPTTGASSPLHF

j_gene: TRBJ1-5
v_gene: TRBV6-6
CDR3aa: CASSYGQGHSNQPQHF

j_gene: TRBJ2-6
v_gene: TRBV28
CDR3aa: CASSARDRGFAGANVLTF

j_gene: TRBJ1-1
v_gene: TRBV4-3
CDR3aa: CASSQDGGVLNTEAFF

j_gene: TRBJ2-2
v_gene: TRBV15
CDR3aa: CATSRSGGGTGELFF

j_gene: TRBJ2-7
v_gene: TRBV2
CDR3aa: CASRRIGRYEQYF

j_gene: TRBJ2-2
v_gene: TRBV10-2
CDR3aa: CASSVVRPSGGNTGELFF

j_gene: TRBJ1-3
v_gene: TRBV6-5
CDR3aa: CASSQGTGENTIYF

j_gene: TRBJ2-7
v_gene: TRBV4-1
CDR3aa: CASSRGTSGSFEQYF

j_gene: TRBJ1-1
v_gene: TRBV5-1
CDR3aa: CASSLTDPHSTAFF

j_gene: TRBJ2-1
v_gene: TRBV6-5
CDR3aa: CASRPGKGGEQFF

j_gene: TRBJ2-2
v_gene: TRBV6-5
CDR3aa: CASSYSHMGELFF

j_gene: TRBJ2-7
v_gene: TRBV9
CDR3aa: CASSPLGRYEQYF